This T cell receptor (beta chain) is drawn from a study of blood T cell repertoires in COVID-19 (dated by TCRdb to the early 2020s). General notes on the study: Samples covering the acute and convalescent phases of COVID-19 were provided by collaborators in the United States, Italy and Spain. The material from the prospective study consisted of cDNA or gDNA derived from T cells, B-cell-depleted T cells, or PBMCs. Deeply sampled blood TCRbeta repertoires from subjects exposed to, actively infected with, or recovered from COVID-19 were included in the dataset. The repertoires were released in a freely available public database meant as a resource for research on the immune response to SARS-CoV-2. The samples were drawn from two sources: the first 160 participants of the ongoing ImmuneRACE study, and 1,000 to 1,500 subjects contributed by 6 global collaborators. Nearly every sample came with metadata listing a de-identified subject ID, COVID-19 status, age in years and sex. Where available, HLA class I and class II types were taken from metadata supplied by the sample provider and were not determined by assay-based typing.

Spanning cysteine to phenylalanine, the CDR3 consists of 16 amino acids. Just the 48-base CDR3 DNA is kept, in frame starting at base 1. Taken from the germline V gene (reference sequence), the CDR1 and CDR2 loops are MNHEY and SMNVEV. V is cut by 1 base and J by 0 bases, and the space between the germline ends is 13 bases. The immunoSEQ Assay, a bias-controlled multiplex PCR, was used to amplify TCRbeta CDR3 regions from genomic DNA. Turning to the authors' computational methods: Nucleated cell counts per sample were estimated from amplification of reference gene primers within the assay. Sequence reads were collapsed and filtered to measure the absolute abundance of every unique TCRbeta CDR3 rearrangement. For each sample, productive Simpson clonality was calculated by taking the square root of Simpson's diversity index across productive rearrangements. The table was pulled from immuneACCESS by TCRdb, which kept in-frame rearrangements only. Such tables lose some clones; where checked, under half of the loss comes from unresolved V genes, and the rest has no known cause. That table is the source of V, J and clone size, and D and trimming were worked out from the DNA. For this sample there are about 71,000 clones; 82% appear just once. Roughly 15% of the sample comes from the top ten.

Points the paper makes about the study in general: The amount of clinical and demographic metadata varied by source and participant and was provided uncurated.

Each collaborating institution followed its own protocols to collect whole blood in K2EDTA tubes. Collaborator samples were shipped for TCRbeta analysis as frozen whole blood, isolated PBMCs, or DNA extracted from either sample type. This clone has just a few counts. What this receptor recognizes is not known. No much larger clonotype is one base removed from it; base qualities were not supplied. The chain joins TRBV27 to TRBJ2-7; TRBD1 is possibly the D segment (5 matching bases). The sequence was collected from a woman aged 80 or over with acute or convalescent COVID-19. Sequenced input: peripheral blood. CDR3 reads: CASSLLGRVLSYEQYF. The DNA reads as follows: TGTGCCAGCAGTTTATTGGGCAGGGTACTCTCCTACGAGCAGTACTTC.